This TCR beta chain originates from a study of cytomegalovirus exposure and HLA in healthy donors. Findings and limits, study-wide: In a later analysis, TCR beta V- and J-gene trimming was associated with a missense DCLRE1C variant. The study dropped some indistinguishable V segments, TRBV6-2 and TRBV6-3 among them. The study flagged some 170 TCR beta chains as cytomegalovirus-associated.

A multiplex PCR was run with 60 Vbeta primers and 13 Jbeta primers. Original methodology: An analysis performed later counted 81 million or so unique TCR beta chains (roughly 11 million of them shared). Profiled with immunoSEQ multiplex PCR; TCRdb holds only in-frame clones, not every one. Clone size and V and J calls were adopted from that table, with D and trimming inferred from the DNA. There are approximately 120,000 clones in the sample; roughly 80% occur only once, and under 1.5% lies in the top ten. With V trimmed by 4 bases and J by 1 base, 12 bases remained unmatched. In germline, CDR1 is SGHAT, CDR2 FQNNGV. This CDR3 is built from 17 residues. As for this clone: Its cognate antigen is unknown.

This clonotype was obtained from a man aged 45-60 years in good health and CMV-seronegative. Input material: PBMCs. This chain connects TRBV11-2 to TRBJ2-7, with TRBD1 identical over 8 bases. DNA of the CDR3: TGTGCCAGCAGCTCCCGGCCGGGACAGGAAAGTTCCTACGAGCAGTACTTC. Encoded protein: CASSSRPGQESSYEQYF.